The 2 T cell receptor beta chains given below trace back to one sample, sequenced in a study of chemoradiotherapy in HPV16-positive cancers. Only in-frame clones appear in the TCRdb table, and some are missing; sequencing was by immunoSEQ multiplex PCR. The sample carries about 12,000 clones, roughly 81% recorded once. Sampling was done from a patient who underwent chemoradiotherapy. The receptors were gathered from a human donor with HPV-associated anogenital cancer.

In its sample, this clone was seen a few times. CDR3 bases: TGTGCCAGCAGAGGGGACAGTGGACTAACAAAAGCTTTCTTT. Its translation is CASRGDSGLTKAFF. The J gene is TRBJ1-1, the V gene TRBV2; TRBD1 agrees at 7 bases. Germline V gene sequence: CDR1 SNHLY, CDR2 FYNNEI. This CDR3 is built from 14 residues. The ends lost 6 bases at V and 9 bases at J; junction bases unmatched: 13.

CDR3 amino acids: CASRRLAEREQYF. As DNA, the CDR3 is TGTGCCAGCCGTCGGCTAGCGGAGCGCGAGCAGTACTTC. This chain joins TRBV5-8 and TRBJ2-7; 7 bases match TRBD2. J was trimmed by 6 bases and V by 7 bases; bases with no gene match: 10. In germline, CDR1 is SGHTS, CDR2 YDEGEE. This CDR3 contains 13 residues.